Below are 19 T cell receptor beta chains sequenced from a single sample in a study of human T cells and chemical hapten exposure. This sample's time point: patch test 1, 2 weeks after DPC sensitization. Treatment meaning: therapeutic diphenylcyclopropenone sensitization with weekly scalp DPC. TCRdb itself ran the RACE reads through MiXCR, one entry per CDR3 protein. The sample includes about 81,000 distinct CDR3 sequences, under 9% of them seen just once. Sample: whole blood, taken in connection with sensitization to the hapten diphenylcyclopropenone (DPC). All receptors come from a woman in her thirties with alopecia areata. Some clones in this sample may be carry-over from other donors' samples.

The genes are TRBV6-5 and TRBJ2-6; D perhaps matches TRBD1 (5 bases). Germline V gene sequence: CDR1 MNHEY, CDR2 SVGAGI. This CDR3 comprises 17 residues. Deletions cut 2 bases from V and 0 bases from J, with 11 bases between. CDR3 amino acids: CASSYEQGFSGANVLTF. Here the CDR3 DNA reads TGTGCCAGCAGTTACGAGCAGGGCTTCTCTGGGGCCAACGTCCTGACTTTC.

This clonotype was seen a few times. CDR3 region: CASSLVPSAGGGNQPQHF. In DNA, the CDR3 is TGTGCCAGCAGCTTAGTCCCGTCAGCGGGGGGCGGCAATCAGCCCCAGCATTTT. The chain recombines TRBV7-9 with TRBJ1-5, with D possibly matching TRBD1 (6 bases). Trimming shortened V by 1 base and J by 2 bases, and 18 bases separated the two germline ends. The CDR3 covers 18 residues. CDR1 and CDR2 (germline): SEHNR, FQNEAQ (reference sequence).

With respect to this clonotype: This may stem from a read error, because a much larger clone lies one nucleotide away. This rearrangement joins TRBV25-1 to TRBJ1-6; the D gene is possibly TRBD1 (6 bases). From germline, CDR1 is MGHDK and CDR2 SYGVNS. V shed 6 bases and J shed 7 bases, with 16 bases lying between them. There are 15 residues in the CDR3. CDR3 protein: CASSPYGTRNSPLHF. DNA for the CDR3: TGTGCCAGCAGCCCCTACGGGACACGGAATTCACCCCTCCACTTT.

This clonotype has only a few counts. The rearrangement joins TRBV6-5 to TRBJ1-4; 9 bases fit TRBD1. The CDR3 spans 14 residues. Germline CDR1 is MNHEY and CDR2 is SVGAGI. V shed 4 bases, J shed 6 bases, and the junction held 3 bases outside the gene matches. CDR3 protein: CASSSGQGYEKLFF. CDR3 sequence (DNA): TGTGCCAGCAGTTCGGGACAGGGCTATGAAAAACTGTTTTTT.

This clonotype was recorded many times. CDR3 sequence reads: CSARAGGRGLYEQYF. CDR3 DNA: TGCAGTGCCCGAGCGGGCGGTAGGGGTCTTTACGAGCAGTACTTC. The chain carries TRBV20-1 and TRBJ2-7, with D perhaps matching TRBD2 (6 bases). Germline assignment: CDR1 DFQATT and CDR2 SNEGSKA (reference sequence). V lost 6 bases and J 4 bases, leaving 22 bases between the germline ends. This CDR3 is 15 amino acids long.

This clonotype was seen ten or more times. This sequence joins TRBV11-1 and TRBJ2-7, with 9 bases lining up with TRBD2. The CDR3 covers 13 residues. Germline loops: CDR1 SGHAT, CDR2 FQDESV (reference sequence). The junction had 8 bases not matched to a gene; V was cut back by 6 bases and J by 8 bases. The CDR3 sequence: CASRKSAGGQQYF. CDR3 coding DNA: TGTGCCAGCAGGAAGTCAGCGGGGGGCCAGCAGTACTTC.

This clonotype was seen a few times. The V and J genes are TRBV20-1 and TRBJ1-5, with D possibly TRBD1 on 6 matching bases. Germline V lookup: CDR1 DFQATT, CDR2 SNEGSKA (reference sequence). The V and J ends lost 6 bases and 3 bases respectively, with 15 bases between them. This CDR3 is built from 14 residues. In DNA, the CDR3 is TGCAGTGCCGGAGGGGGGTTTGACAATCAGCCCCAGCATTTT. Encoded protein: CSAGGGFDNQPQHF.

The gene calls are TRBV3-1 and TRBJ1-4, with D tentatively TRBD1 (6 bases). V was pared by 4 bases and J by 7 bases, with 13 bases between. The CDR3 runs to 14 residues. CDR1 and CDR2 from the germline V gene are LGHDT and YNNKEL (reference sequence). The CDR3 DNA reads as TGTGCCAGCAGCCCACCGGGACAACCTGAAAAACTGTTTTTT. Amino acids: CASSPPGQPEKLFF. The full variable domain, its missing parts supplied by reference TRBV3-1 and TRBJ1-4, is DTAVSQTPKYLVTQMGNDKSIKCEQNLGHDTMYWYKQDSKKFLKIMFSYNNKELIINETVPNRFSPKSPDKAHLNLHINSLELGDSAVYFCASSPPGQPEKLFFGSGTQLSVL.

The sample holds many counts of this clonotype. V usage is TRBV5-1 and J usage is TRBJ1-1; D remains ambiguous. Trimming stripped 0 bases from V and 4 bases from J, with 10 bases between. Germline V CDR1 and CDR2: SGHRS, YFSETQ. CDR3 length equals 14 residues. The CDR3 spells CASSLVEGGTEAFF. CDR3 in DNA: TGCGCCAGCAGCTTGGTGGAGGGAGGCACTGAAGCTTTCTTT.

On this clonotype itself: The junction differs from germline at one of its ends, possibly a read error. This chain uses TRBV6-6 with TRBJ1-6, with a weak D call TRBD1 (6 bases). This CDR3 spans 15 amino acids. CDR1 is MNHNY, CDR2 SVGAGI, per germline (reference sequence). This CDR3 is CVSSNQTGRGSPLHF. The CDR3 DNA follows: TGTGTCAGCAGTAACCAGACAGGCAGGGGTTCACCCCTCCACTTT.

This clonotype was seen more than once but under ten times. The chain carries TRBV5-4 and TRBJ1-3, with D perhaps matching TRBD1 (6 bases). Trimming removed 1 base at V and 0 bases at J, with 14 bases between. This CDR3 spans 17 amino acids. Per germline, CDR1 SGHNT and CDR2 YYREEE (reference sequence). The CDR3, as DNA: TGTGCCAGCAGCTTGTGGAGGGGGGGAGTCTCTGGAAACACCATATATTTT. It encodes CASSLWRGGVSGNTIYF.

This clonotype was picked up a small number of times. The chain is built from TRBV9 and TRBJ2-1; the D is unclear. The CDR3 loop spans 14 amino acids. In germline, CDR1 is SGDLS, CDR2 YYNGEE. Trimming stripped 0 bases from V and 4 bases from J, with 8 bases between. The CDR3 spells CASSVGQRYNEQFF. In DNA, the CDR3 is TGTGCCAGCAGCGTAGGTCAACGGTACAATGAGCAGTTCTTC.

This clonotype has ten or more counts. V and J are TRBV5-6 and TRBJ1-1; D ambiguous. This CDR3 spans 17 amino acids. In germline, CDR1 is SGHDT, CDR2 YYEEEE. V was shortened by 0 bases and J by 2 bases, with 17 bases between the two germline ends. The CDR3 reads CASSLVVGGGYNTEAFF. As DNA, the CDR3 is TGTGCCAGCAGCTTGGTGGTGGGAGGAGGATATAACACTGAAGCTTTCTTT.

This chain connects TRBV20-1 to TRBJ2-1, with 9 bases that match TRBD2. The CDR3 totals 16 residues. V shed 3 bases and J 0 bases; nucleotides not matched to a gene: 6. Per the germline V gene, CDR1 is DFQATT and CDR2 is SNEGSKA (reference sequence). The CDR3 reads CSARVAGGSSYNEQFF. The CDR3 bases are TGCAGTGCTAGGGTCGCGGGGGGGTCCTCCTACAATGAGCAGTTCTTC.

The chain recombines TRBV6-2 or TRBV6-3 with TRBJ2-7, with D perhaps matching TRBD1 or TRBD2 (5 bases each). The CDR3 runs 16 residues. In germline, CDR1 is MNHEY, CDR2 SVGEGT. V was cut by 0 bases and J by 6 bases, with 18 bases left in between. The CDR3 is CASSYSLPGPGREQYF. The DNA for the CDR3 is TGTGCCAGCAGTTACTCCCTACCGGGCCCGGGGCGCGAGCAGTACTTC.

The table lists this clonotype with a few counts. The rearrangement joins TRBV6-5 to TRBJ1-3; D may be TRBD1 (6 bases). Germline V gene sequence: CDR1 MNHEY, CDR2 SVGAGI. V was shortened by 6 bases and J by 0 bases, with 9 bases between the two germline ends. The CDR3 runs to 14 residues. The CDR3 nucleotides are TGTGCCAGCAGAAAACAGGGCTCTGGAAACACCATATATTTT. This sequence encodes CASRKQGSGNTIYF.

This clonotype has more than one count but fewer than ten. The CDR3: CASSMTQGTDTQYF. In nucleotides, the CDR3 is TGTGCCAGCAGCATGACTCAGGGAACAGATACGCAGTATTTT. The J gene is TRBJ2-3, the V gene TRBV6-1, with D possibly TRBD1 on 5 matching bases. Germline V gene sequence: CDR1 MNHNS, CDR2 SASEGT. This CDR3 region has 14 residues. V lost 6 bases to trimming and J lost 3 bases, with 13 bases between them.

This clonotype has at least ten counts. CDR3 coding DNA: TGTGCCAGCAGCTTTGGGGGGGCCCGGGGCACAGATACGCAGTATTTT. It yields the protein CASSFGGARGTDTQYF. The chain recombines TRBV6-6 with TRBJ2-3, with D possibly matching TRBD2 (7 bases). Per the germline V gene, CDR1 is MNHNY and CDR2 is SVGAGI (reference sequence). Trimming removed 6 bases from V and 1 base from J, with 17 bases in between. CDR3 length equals 16 residues.

There are a few counts of this clonotype. This chain links TRBV30 with TRBJ1-3; no firm D call. Per germline, CDR1 GTSNPN and CDR2 SVGIG (reference sequence). The CDR3 totals 15 residues. Trimming removed 3 bases at V and 0 bases at J, with 12 bases between. CDR3 region: CAWSVGGFSGNTIYF. The CDR3, as DNA: TGTGCCTGGAGCGTAGGAGGCTTCTCTGGAAACACCATATATTTT.